This is a list of T cell receptor beta chains from one sample in a study of blood T cell repertoires in COVID-19. The protocol was immunoSEQ multiplex PCR, while the TCRdb copy is restricted to in-frame clones and leaves out a portion. Of more than 300,000 clones in the sample, 85% to 90% were seen once. The sequenced sample was PBMCs or T cells enriched from blood (not recorded which). These receptors came from a young man who had recovered from COVID-19. Each CDR3 is given with its conserved first and last residue. The D gene is left open where the match is weak. The size entry is marked missing in some rows and otherwise reads once, few, many or a size class.

abundance	v_gene	j_gene	d_gene	CDR3aa	CDR3nt
.	TRBV10-2	TRBJ2-7	.	CASTTYGEQYF	TGCGCCAGCACGACTTATGGCGAGCAGTACTTC
.	TRBV6-5	TRBJ1-4	.	CASSSVAGEDNEKLFF	TGTGCCAGCAGTTCCGTGGCAGGGGAAGATAATGAAAAACTGTTTTTT
.	TRBV27	TRBJ1-5	.	CASSDTMVTYSNQPQHF	TGTGCCAGCAGTGACACCATGGTAACCTATAGCAATCAGCCCCAGCATTTT
once	TRBV13	TRBJ1-3	.	CASSLEGFRASGNTIYF	TGTGCCAGCAGCTTAGAGGGGTTTAGGGCCTCTGGAAACACCATATATTTT
.	TRBV24-1	TRBJ2-2	.	CATSDLSAGHYTGELFF	TGTGCCACCAGTGATTTGTCTGCAGGGCACTACACCGGGGAGCTGTTTTTT
.	TRBV7-9	TRBJ1-3	.	CASSPTRGNTIYF	TGTGCCAGCAGCCCTACCCGGGGGAACACCATATATTTT
.	TRBV3-1/TRBV3-2	TRBJ1-3	TRBD1	CASSQRDSTIYF	TGTGCCAGCAGCCAACGGGACAGCACCATATATTTT
.	TRBV3-1/TRBV3-2	TRBJ2-5	.	CASSLGTLQTQYF	TGTGCCAGCAGCCTAGGGACTCTCCAGACCCAGTACTTC
.	TRBV6-5	TRBJ2-2	.	CASSYSAKRGELFF	TGTGCCAGCAGTTACTCGGCCAAGAGGGGGGAGCTGTTTTTT
.	TRBV29-1	TRBJ2-7	TRBD1	CSVRMGQGGRYEQYF	TGCAGCGTTCGTATGGGACAGGGGGGCCGTTACGAGCAGTACTTC
once	TRBV30	TRBJ1-1	.	CAWSVVRGYTEAFF	TGTGCCTGGAGTGTCGTGAGGGGGTACACTGAAGCTTTCTTT
.	TRBV27	TRBJ1-2	.	CASSSGSGGYGYTF	TGTGCCAGCAGTTCCGGATCCGGGGGTTATGGCTACACCTTC
.	TRBV21-1	TRBJ1-6	.	CASVNPGQSNSPLHF	TGTGCCAGTGTAAATCCGGGACAGTCTAATTCACCCCTCCACTTT
.	TRBV29-1	TRBJ1-2	.	CSVEDRQGYGYTF	TGCAGCGTTGAAGATCGGCAGGGCTATGGCTACACCTTC
.	TRBV18	TRBJ2-4	TRBD1	CASSLLTGEAKNIQYF	TGTGCCAGCTCACTCTTAACAGGGGAGGCCAAAAACATTCAGTACTTC